The 20 T cell receptor beta chains below were found in one sample sequenced in a study of Ad26.COV2.S vaccination and SARS-CoV-2 variants. Assay: immunoSEQ multiplex PCR; the TCRdb copy retains only in-frame clones and omits some. This sample has about 350,000 clones, with about 87% found just once. Treatment meaning: about 20 received Ad26.COV2.S at low or high dose, single or two shots; roughly 5 received placebo; per-sample allocation not given. Samples were taken on day 63 after the first vaccine or placebo injection. The input for sequencing was peripheral blood, taken in a trial of Ad26.COV2.S vaccine versus placebo. The origin of the receptors is a person between 18 and 60 years old who received the Ad26.COV2.S COVID-19 vaccine or a placebo.

The CDR3 coding sequence is TGTGCCAGCAGCACCGCAGGGGCCCAAATATATGGCTACACCTTC. Translating gives CASSTAGAQIYGYTF. The J gene is TRBJ1-2, the V gene TRBV4-2; D may be TRBD1 (6 bases). Germline loops: CDR1 LGHNA, CDR2 YNFKEQ. The CDR3 totals 15 residues. With 5 bases removed from V and 5 bases from J, the gap between germline ends came to 18 bases.

About this clone itself: The same CDR3 also results from other DNA sequences found in this sample. The chain employs TRBV6-5 and TRBJ1-3; tentative D call: TRBD1 (5 bases). The germline gives CDR1 MNHEY, CDR2 SVGAGI. The CDR3 spans 16 residues. The germline V and J ends were trimmed by 0 bases and 1 base, with 10 bases remaining between them. In DNA form, the CDR3 reads TGTGCCAGCAGTTACTCGGGAAGGGGTTCTGGAAACACCATATATTTT. The encoded protein is CASSYSGRGSGNTIYF.

The V and J genes are TRBV27 and TRBJ1-1; D might be TRBD1 (5 bases). V was clipped by 3 bases and J by 3 bases, with 5 bases between them. The germline gives CDR1 MNHEY, CDR2 SMNVEV (reference sequence). The CDR3 covers 12 residues. In DNA form, the CDR3 reads TGTGCCAGCAGTTTGGGGGACACTGAAGCTTTCTTT. It yields the protein CASSLGDTEAFF.

The chain combines TRBV18 with TRBJ1-2; the match to TRBD1 covers 7 bases. CDR1 is KGHSH and CDR2 is LQKENI in the germline V gene. The V and J ends lost 1 base and 6 bases, in that order; junction bases with no gene match: 14. This CDR3 comprises 17 residues. The CDR3 bases are TGTGCCAGCTCACCACTTGGAGACAGGGAAAAGGGTCATGGCTACACCTTC. Residues: CASSPLGDREKGHGYTF.

The chain has TRBV12-3 or TRBV12-4 and TRBJ2-3; 8 bases are a match to TRBD1. This CDR3 has 13 residues. Trimming removed 4 bases from V and 4 bases from J; junction bases left unmatched: 1. The CDR3 sequence is CASSYRGADTQYF. The CDR3 bases are TGTGCCAGCAGTTACAGGGGGGCAGATACGCAGTATTTT.

The V gene is TRBV10-3, the J gene TRBJ2-1, with D possibly matching TRBD1 (6 bases). CDR1 is ENHRY, CDR2 SYGVKD, per germline. This CDR3 has 14 amino acids. The V gene lost 7 bases and the J gene lost 9 bases, with 19 bases spanning the gap. CDR3 coding DNA: TGTGCCATCACGGTTCAGGGCCCCAGGGGTGAGCAGTTCTTC. It codes for CAITVQGPRGEQFF.

The genes are TRBV18 and TRBJ2-2, with TRBD1 matching over 8 bases. The germline CDR1 and CDR2 sequences are KGHSH and LQKENI. CDR3 size: 18 residues. Trimming removed 1 base from V and 4 bases from J; junction bases left unmatched: 11. The CDR3 DNA follows: TGTGCCAGCTCACCACAAGCAACAGGGGGGACGGCCACCGGGGAGCTGTTTTTT. This codes for CASSPQATGGTATGELFF. Full variable domain (outside the CDR3, taken from reference TRBV18 and TRBJ2-2): NAGVMQNPRHLVRRRGQEARLRCSPMKGHSHVYWYRQLPEEGLKFMVYLQKENIIDESGMPKERFSAEFPKEGPSILRIQQVVRGDSAAYFCASSPQATGGTATGELFFGEGSRLTVL.

V and J are TRBV21-1 and TRBJ2-2; the listed D gene, TRBD1, was not tested against the DNA. TRBV21-1 is reported as a pseudogene. The CDR3 contains 13 residues. The DNA for the CDR3 is TGTGCCAGCAGCAAAGCCCAATCCCGGGAGCTGTTTTTT. Its translation: CASSKAQSRELFF.

The genes are TRBV29-1 and TRBJ1-5, with TRBD1 identical over 7 bases. The CDR3 length is 14 residues. Losses at the gene ends were 6 bases for V and 0 bases for J; bases not matched to a gene: 5. The germline V gene has CDR1 SQVTM and CDR2 ANQGSEA. CDR3 sequence (DNA): TGCAGCGTCGCCGGGACAGATAGCAATCAGCCCCAGCATTTT. Its translation is CSVAGTDSNQPQHF.

This chain joins TRBV25-1 and TRBJ2-3, with 9 bases that match TRBD1. The ends lost 3 bases at V and 4 bases at J; junction bases unmatched: 2. From germline, CDR1 is MGHDK and CDR2 SYGVNS. The CDR3 sequence is 14 residues long. CDR3 nucleotide sequence: TGTGCCAGCAGTGATTACAGGGGGCCAGATACGCAGTATTTT. It encodes CASSDYRGPDTQYF.

This clone occurred once. The CDR3 DNA sequence: TGTGCCAGCAGCCGGCGAAGGGTCATAGATACGCAGTATTTT. This translates into CASSRRRVIDTQYF. The chain recombines TRBV7-2 with TRBJ2-3; the D is unclear. The ends were cut back, 5 bases at V and 5 bases at J, with 14 bases in the middle. The germline CDR1 and CDR2 sequences are SGHTA and FQGNSA. There are 14 residues in the CDR3.

The chain employs TRBV28 and TRBJ2-7; 8 positions match TRBD1. After removal of 6 bases from V and 3 bases from J, the junction contained 4 bases not matched to a gene. The CDR3 consists of 13 residues. Germline V gene sequence: CDR1 MDHEN, CDR2 SYDVKM. The CDR3 sequence is CASREDRDYEQYF. DNA of the CDR3: TGTGCCAGCAGGGAGGACAGGGACTACGAGCAGTACTTC.

V is TRBV7-2 and J is TRBJ2-5; D might be TRBD1 (6 bases). Looked up from germline, CDR1 is SGHTA and CDR2 is FQGNSA. V was shortened by 4 bases and J by 5 bases, with 11 bases between the two germline ends. This CDR3 has 13 amino acids. The CDR3, as DNA: TGTGCCAGCAGCTCAGGGGTTTTGGAGACCCAGTACTTC. Encoded protein: CASSSGVLETQYF.

V is TRBV28 and J is TRBJ2-7, with D tentatively TRBD1 (5 bases). Germline V gene lookup returns CDR1 MDHEN and CDR2 SYDVKM. CDR3 length: 16 residues. Trimming removed 2 bases at V and 0 bases at J, with 14 bases between. The CDR3 loop is CASSLLDSPSSYEQYF. The CDR3 DNA sequence: TGTGCCAGCAGTTTACTTGACAGCCCGAGCTCCTACGAGCAGTACTTC.

The chain links TRBV3-1 (or the pseudogene TRBV3-2) to TRBJ1-1; 7 bases map to TRBD1. Trimming at V came to 3 bases and at J to 0 bases, leaving 13 bases not matched to a gene. CDR3 length equals 18 residues. Germline V CDR1 and CDR2: LGHDT, YNNKEL (reference sequence). The CDR3, as DNA: TGTGCCAGCAGCCAGGAGGGTCAACTAGGGGGCATGAACACTGAAGCTTTCTTT. This codes for CASSQEGQLGGMNTEAFF.

The chain uses TRBV28 and TRBJ2-7, with a possible D match to TRBD1 (6 bases). V gave up 6 bases and J gave up 0 bases, with 9 bases separating them. Germline V CDR1 and CDR2: MDHEN, SYDVKM. This CDR3 spans 13 amino acids. CDR3 DNA sequence: TGTGCCAGCAGGTGGGACAACTCCTACGAGCAGTACTTC. Translated, it gives CASRWDNSYEQYF.

Turning to this clone: Other DNA sequences of this sample code for an identical CDR3. CDR3 in amino acids: CASSLGGTYGYTF. The CDR3 coding sequence is TGTGCCAGCAGCTTGGGAGGAACCTATGGCTACACCTTC. The V gene is TRBV5-4, the J gene TRBJ1-2; D not resolved. The V end lost 0 bases, the J end lost 4 bases, and 7 bases lay between the germline ends. The CDR3 is 13 residues long. Germline V gene data show CDR1 as SGHNT and CDR2 as YYREEE (reference sequence).

The chain employs TRBV7-9 and TRBJ1-1; possible D gene TRBD1, 6 bases. Per germline, CDR1 SEHNR and CDR2 FQNEAQ (reference sequence). V shed 6 bases and J shed 5 bases, with 22 bases lying between them. This CDR3 is 16 amino acids long. CDR3 nucleotides: TGTGCCAGCAGGCCTGCGGGAGGGGAGGGGGAGACTGAAGCTTTCTTT. This gives the protein CASRPAGGEGETEAFF.

The rearrangement joins TRBV9 to TRBJ2-7; D is uncertain. V was shortened by 5 bases and J by 5 bases, with 17 bases between the two germline ends. CDR1 is SGDLS and CDR2 is YYNGEE in the germline V gene. There are 14 residues in the CDR3. The CDR3 protein is CASSASTPPHEQYF. The CDR3 nucleotides read TGTGCCAGCAGTGCGAGCACACCCCCCCACGAGCAGTACTTC.

This rearrangement joins TRBV4-3 to TRBJ1-6, with no clear D. The CDR3 is made up of 14 amino acids. The germline gives CDR1 LGHNA, CDR2 YSLEER. The germline V and J ends were trimmed by 0 bases and 8 bases, with 8 bases remaining between them. The CDR3 coding sequence is TGCGCCAGCAGCCAAGATATACGGGATTCACCCCTCCACTTT. This encodes CASSQDIRDSPLHF.